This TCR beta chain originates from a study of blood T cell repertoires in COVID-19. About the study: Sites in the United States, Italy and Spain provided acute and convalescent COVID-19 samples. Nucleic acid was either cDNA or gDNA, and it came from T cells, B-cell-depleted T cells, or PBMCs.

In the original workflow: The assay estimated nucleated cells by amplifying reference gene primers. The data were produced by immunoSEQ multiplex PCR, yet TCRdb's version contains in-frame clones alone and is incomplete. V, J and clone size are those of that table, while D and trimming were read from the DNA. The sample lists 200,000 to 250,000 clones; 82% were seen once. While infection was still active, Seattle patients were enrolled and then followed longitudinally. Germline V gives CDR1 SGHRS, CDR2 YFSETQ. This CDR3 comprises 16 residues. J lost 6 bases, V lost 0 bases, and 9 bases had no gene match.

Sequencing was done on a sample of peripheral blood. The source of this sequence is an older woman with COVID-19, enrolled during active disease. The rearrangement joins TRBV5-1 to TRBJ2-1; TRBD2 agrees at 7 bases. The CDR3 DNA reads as TGCGCCAGCAGCTTGGGAAGACTAGCATGGGGCAATGAGCAGTTCTTC. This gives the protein CASSLGRLAWGNEQFF.